This is a list of T cell receptor beta chains from one sample in a study of graft-versus-host responses after intestinal transplantation. TCRdb keeps only in-frame clones here, not all; method: immunoSEQ multiplex PCR. The table shows 45,000 to 55,000 clones, with roughly nine tenths occurring only once. Sequences were derived from PBMCs, sampled around 95 weeks after intestinal transplant. The receptor set was obtained from a human patient who received an intestinal transplant, so some T cells may come from the graft donor. The CDR3 runs from the conserved cysteine through the conserved F or W. A D gene is named only where the DNA matches it firmly. Clone size appears in some rows only: once, few, many, or a class for an expanded clone.

TRBJ1-1 - - TRBV5-1 TGCGCCAGCAGCTTGGAGGTCCTGAACACTGAAGCTTTCTTT CASSLEVLNTEAFF
TRBJ1-4 - once TRBV7-9 TGTGCCAGCAGCGCAGGGGAAGTTTATGAAAAACTGTTTTTT CASSAGEVYEKLFF
TRBJ2-3 - - TRBV7-9 TGTGCCAGCAGCTTAGGTCGGGATACGCAGTATTTT CASSLGRDTQYF
TRBJ1-3 - - TRBV4-1 TGCGCCAGCAGCCAAGGCAGGGTTCGGGGCTCTGGAAACACCATATATTTT CASSQGRVRGSGNTIYF
TRBJ1-1 - - TRBV6-1 TGTGCCAGCAGTGAAAGGGGAGGTGAAGCTTTCTTT CASSERGGEAFF
TRBJ1-2 - - TRBV6-1 TGTGCCAGCAGTGAAGCTAGTAACTATGGCTACACCTTC CASSEASNYGYTF
TRBJ2-5 - - TRBV19 TGTGCCAGTAGTACCGGGGCAGGGATCCAAGAGACCCAGTACTTC CASSTGAGIQETQYF
TRBJ1-2 - - TRBV6-1 TGTGCCAGCAGTGAACAGGCTAACTATGGCTACACCTTC CASSEQANYGYTF
TRBJ2-3 TRBD1 - TRBV6-4 TGTGCCACGTCGACAGGGCTGAGTGGAGATACGCAGTATTTT CATSTGLSGDTQYF
TRBJ2-5 - - TRBV7-9 TGTGCCAGCAGCTTAGGGACGGTGGAAGAGACCCAGTACTTC CASSLGTVEETQYF
TRBJ1-4 TRBD1 few TRBV5-8 TGTGCCAGCACTCCTCTTTCGACAGGGACAACTAATGAAAAACTGTTTTTT CASTPLSTGTTNEKLFF
TRBJ2-3 - - TRBV7-5 TGTGTCAGAAGCTTAGCTCCAGCGGCGGGGGATTACACAGATACGCAGTATTTT CVRSLAPAAGDYTDTQYF
TRBJ1-2 - - TRBV11-3 TGTGCCAGCAGCTTAAATTACGCTGACGGGGGCTACACCTTC CASSLNYADGGYTF
TRBJ2-2 - - TRBV6-6 TGTGCCAGCAGTTACTCGAACACCGGGGAGCTGTTTTTT CASSYSNTGELFF
TRBJ2-4 - - TRBV29-1 TGCAGCGTTGGTAGCAGGCTAGCCAAAAACATTCAGTACTTC CSVGSRLAKNIQYF
TRBJ1-2 - medium-sized TRBV5-6 TGTGCCAGCAGCTTGGGCTCTGGGGCAGGTGGCTACACCTTC CASSLGSGAGGYTF
TRBJ1-6 - - TRBV18 TGTGCCAGCTCACCCGTTATTGGGGGCTCCTATAATTCACCCCTCCACTTT CASSPVIGGSYNSPLHF
TRBJ1-1 - - TRBV5-1 TGCGCCAGCAGCTTCGGATCAGAAGCTTTCTTT CASSFGSEAFF
TRBJ2-7 TRBD1 - TRBV2 TGTGCCAGCAGGGACAGGCCGACATCCTACGAGCAGTACTTC CASRDRPTSYEQYF
TRBJ2-1 TRBD2 - TRBV7-3 TGTGCCAGCAGCCCAGGACTAGCGGGGTACAATGAGCAGTTCTTC CASSPGLAGYNEQFF
TRBJ1-5 - few TRBV10-3 TGTGCCATCAGTGACAGGGAAAATCAGCCCCAGCATTTT CAISDRENQPQHF
TRBJ2-5 - - TRBV19 TGTGCCAGTAGTAAGAGGGACTGGTACCAAGAGACCCAGTACTTC CASSKRDWYQETQYF
TRBJ2-7 TRBD2 - TRBV4-2 TGTGCCAGCAGCCCGTATAGCGGGGGGGCAGGCTACGAGCAGTACTTC CASSPYSGGAGYEQYF
TRBJ2-5 - - TRBV18 TGTGCCAGCTCACCACCGGGTCTCGGAGAGACCCAGTACTTC CASSPPGLGETQYF
TRBJ2-5 TRBD1 - TRBV5-6 TGTGCCAGCAGCTTGGGAGACAGGGTTTGGACCCAGTACTTC CASSLGDRVWTQYF
TRBJ2-3 - - TRBV11-3 TGTGCCAGCAGCTTAGATCCGGGACGGGCAGGGACGCAGTATTTT CASSLDPGRAGTQYF
TRBJ2-6 - - TRBV6-1 TGTGCCAGCAGTGAACTAACCTTACGGGCGGCGGGGGCCAACGTCCTGACTTTC CASSELTLRAAGANVLTF
TRBJ2-7 - - TRBV10-2 TGCGCCAGCAGTGAGTCGCCACACTACGAGCAGTACTTC CASSESPHYEQYF
TRBJ1-2 TRBD1 once TRBV27 TGTGCCAGCAGTTCAGTTAGACAGGGATTAGATTATGGCTGGGGCTACACCTTC CASSSVRQGLDYGWGYTF
TRBJ1-2 - few TRBV19 TGTGCCAGTACCGAACGGCGGGGGAACTATGGCTACACCTTC CASTERRGNYGYTF
TRBJ2-7 - once TRBV5-6 TGTGCCAGCAGCTCAACCTACGAGCAGTACTTC CASSSTYEQYF
TRBJ1-4 - - TRBV19 TGTGCCAGTAGTATAGTCCTCTCTCCCGAAAAACTGTTTTTT CASSIVLSPEKLFF
TRBJ1-1 - once TRBV27 TGTGCCAGCAGCCCGGGGCAGGGATTCACTGAAGCTTTCTTT CASSPGQGFTEAFF
TRBJ2-3 TRBD2 - TRBV9 TGTGCCAGCAGCGGGACTAGCGGGGGGAGCACAGATACGCAGTATTTT CASSGTSGGSTDTQYF
TRBJ2-7 - - TRBV5-4 TGTGCCAGCAGCGGGAGTTCGATTGGGGGATTCTACGAGCAGTACTTC CASSGSSIGGFYEQYF
TRBJ2-1 - - TRBV27 TGTGCCACCCGGAGGCAGGGTCCATACAATGAGCAGTTCTTC CATRRQGPYNEQFF
TRBJ1-5 TRBD1 - TRBV6-1 TGTGCCAGCAGTGATCAACAGGGGGCTAGGCAGCCCCAGCATTTT CASSDQQGARQPQHF
TRBJ1-1 - - TRBV11-2 TGTGCCAGCAGCTTAGGTCTGGTAACTGAAGCTTTCTTT CASSLGLVTEAFF
TRBJ1-1 - - TRBV14 TGTGCCAGCAGCCCGACGAAAATGAACACTGAAGCTTTCTTT CASSPTKMNTEAFF
TRBJ2-7 - - TRBV11-2 TGTGCCAGCAGCCGCCGAGGGAGCGGATACGAGCAGTACTTC CASSRRGSGYEQYF
TRBJ1-4 - - TRBV28 TGTGCCAGCAGTCGTTTTGGTAATGAAAAACTGTTTTTT CASSRFGNEKLFF
TRBJ2-2 TRBD2 - TRBV6-4 TGTGCCAGCAGTGGGAGTGCGGGGGCGAACACCGGGGAGCTGTTTTTT CASSGSAGANTGELFF
TRBJ2-5 - - TRBV30 TGTGCCTGGAGTACCCGACGGGACTGGGATAAAGAGACCCAGTACTTC CAWSTRRDWDKETQYF
TRBJ1-5 TRBD1 - TRBV2 TGTGCCAGCAGTCCTATAACAGACAGGGCGAATCAGCCCCAGCATTTT CASSPITDRANQPQHF
TRBJ2-3 TRBD1 - TRBV7-9 TGTGCCAGCAGCTTCTCCGGACAGGGACCCACAGATACGCAGTATTTT CASSFSGQGPTDTQYF
TRBJ1-6 - - TRBV6-5 TGTGCCAGCAGTTACAGGACGGACGGTAATTCACCCCTCCACTTT CASSYRTDGNSPLHF